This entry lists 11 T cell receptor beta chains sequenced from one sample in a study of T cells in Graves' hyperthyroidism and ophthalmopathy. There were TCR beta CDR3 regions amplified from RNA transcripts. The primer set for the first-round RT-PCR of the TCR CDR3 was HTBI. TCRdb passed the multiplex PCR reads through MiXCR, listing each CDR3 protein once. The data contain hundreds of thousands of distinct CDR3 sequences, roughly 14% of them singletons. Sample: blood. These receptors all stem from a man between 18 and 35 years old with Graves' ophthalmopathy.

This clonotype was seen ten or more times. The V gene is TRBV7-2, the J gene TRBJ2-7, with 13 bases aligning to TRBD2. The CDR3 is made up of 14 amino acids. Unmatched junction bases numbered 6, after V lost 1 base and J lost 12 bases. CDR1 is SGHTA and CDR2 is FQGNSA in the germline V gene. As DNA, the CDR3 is TGTGCCAGCAGCTTAGGGCCGACTAGCGGGAGGCTGTACTTC. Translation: CASSLGPTSGRLYF. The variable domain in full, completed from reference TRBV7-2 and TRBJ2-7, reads GAGVSQSPSNKVTEKGKDVELRCDPISGHTALYWYRQSLGQGLEFLIYFQGNSAPDKSGLPSDRFSAERTGGSVSTLTIQRTQQEDSAVYLCASSLGPTSGRLYFGPGTRLTVT.

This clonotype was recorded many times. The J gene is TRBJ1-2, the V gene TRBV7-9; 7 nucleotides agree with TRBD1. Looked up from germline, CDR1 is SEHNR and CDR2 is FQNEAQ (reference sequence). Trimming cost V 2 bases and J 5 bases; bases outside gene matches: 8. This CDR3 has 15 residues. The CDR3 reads CASSLLAGGSYGYTF. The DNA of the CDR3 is TGTGCCAGCAGCTTATTGGCAGGGGGGAGTTATGGCTACACCTTC.

The CDR3 region has the DNA TGTGCCAGCAGTTGGTCCCGAACGCTTATCGGCAATGAGCAGTTCTTC. It encodes CASSWSRTLIGNEQFF. The chain links TRBV6-1 to TRBJ2-1; D is unresolved. V dropped 5 bases and J dropped 6 bases, with 20 bases sitting between them. CDR3 length: 16 residues. The germline CDR1 and CDR2 sequences are MNHNS and SASEGT.

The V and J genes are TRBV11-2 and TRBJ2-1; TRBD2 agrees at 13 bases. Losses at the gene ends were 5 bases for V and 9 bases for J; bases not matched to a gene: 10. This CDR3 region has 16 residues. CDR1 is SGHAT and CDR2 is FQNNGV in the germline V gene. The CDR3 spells CASSQLTSGRLGEQFF. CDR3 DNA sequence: TGTGCCAGCAGCCAATTGACTAGCGGGAGGCTCGGTGAGCAGTTCTTC. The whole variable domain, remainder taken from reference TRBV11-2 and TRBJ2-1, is EAGVAQSPRYKIIEKRQSVAFWCNPISGHATLYWYQQILGQGPKLLIQFQNNGVVDDSQLPKDRFSAERLKGVDSTLKIQPAKLEDSAVYLCASSQLTSGRLGEQFFGPGTRLTVL.

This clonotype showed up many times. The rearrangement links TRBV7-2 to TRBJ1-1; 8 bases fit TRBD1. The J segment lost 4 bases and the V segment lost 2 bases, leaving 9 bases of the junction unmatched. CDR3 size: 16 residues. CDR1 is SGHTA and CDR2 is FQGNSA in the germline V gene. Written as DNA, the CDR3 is TGTGCCAGCAGCTTATTCGGACAGGGCCTGGGCACTGAAGCTTTCTTT. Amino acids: CASSLFGQGLGTEAFF.

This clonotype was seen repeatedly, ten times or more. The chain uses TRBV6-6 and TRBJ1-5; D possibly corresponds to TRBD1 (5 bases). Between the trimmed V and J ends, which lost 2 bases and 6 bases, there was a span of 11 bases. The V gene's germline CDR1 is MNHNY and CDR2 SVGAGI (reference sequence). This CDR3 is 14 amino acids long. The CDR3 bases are TGTGCCAGCAGTTACGCACAGGTATCTCAGCCCCAGCATTTT. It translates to CASSYAQVSQPQHF.

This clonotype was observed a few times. As DNA, the CDR3 is TGTGCCAGTAAACCGGGACACTTGAATAATTCACCCCTCCACTTT. Its translation: CASKPGHLNNSPLHF. This chain links TRBV19 with TRBJ1-6; D possibly corresponds to TRBD1 (6 bases). The germline V and J ends were trimmed by 7 bases and 5 bases, with 15 bases remaining between them. CDR3 length equals 15 residues. The V gene's germline CDR1 is LNHDA and CDR2 SQIVND (reference sequence).

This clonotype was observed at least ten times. The CDR3 protein is CASSPTRTSAYQETQYF. The CDR3 DNA sequence: TGTGCCAGCAGCCCCACTAGGACTAGCGCCTATCAAGAGACCCAGTACTTC. The rearrangement links TRBV7-6 to TRBJ2-5; 9 bases match TRBD2. V shed 5 bases and J 2 bases; nucleotides not matched to a gene: 12. The germline gives CDR1 SGHVS, CDR2 FNYEAQ. This CDR3 is 17 amino acids long.

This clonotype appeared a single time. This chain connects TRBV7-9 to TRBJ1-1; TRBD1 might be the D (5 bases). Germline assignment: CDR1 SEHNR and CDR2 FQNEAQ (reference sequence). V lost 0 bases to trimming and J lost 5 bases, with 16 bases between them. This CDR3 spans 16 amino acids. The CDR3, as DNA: TGTGCCAGCAGCTTAGCGCTAGGACTAGGGGCGACTGAAGCTTTCTTT. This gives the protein CASSLALGLGATEAFF.

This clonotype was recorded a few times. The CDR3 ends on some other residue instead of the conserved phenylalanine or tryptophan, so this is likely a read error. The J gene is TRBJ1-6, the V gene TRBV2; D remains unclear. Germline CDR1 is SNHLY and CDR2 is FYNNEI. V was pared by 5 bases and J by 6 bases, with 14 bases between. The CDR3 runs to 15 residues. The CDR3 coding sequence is TGTGCCAGCAGTTCACAGAAAAGTCGTAATTCACCCCTCCACCTT. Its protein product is CASSSQKSRNSPLHL.

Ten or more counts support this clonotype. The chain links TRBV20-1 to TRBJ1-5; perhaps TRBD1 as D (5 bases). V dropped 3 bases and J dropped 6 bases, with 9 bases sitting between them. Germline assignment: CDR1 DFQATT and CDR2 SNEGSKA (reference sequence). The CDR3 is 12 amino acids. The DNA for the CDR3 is TGCAGTGCTAGCCGTCAGGGTCAGCCCCAGCATTTT. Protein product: CSASRQGQPQHF.